The 8 T cell receptor beta chains presented below share a single source sample, sequenced in a study of blood T cell repertoires in COVID-19. Measured with immunoSEQ multiplex PCR; TCRdb has only the in-frame clones, and not every one. The table records 400,000 or so clones, around 90% of them present only once. The sequenced material came from peripheral blood. The receptors were sampled from a man younger than 35 with COVID-19, enrolled during active disease.

The chain couples TRBV5-1 to TRBJ2-3; 10 nucleotides align to TRBD2. Germline V lookup: CDR1 SGHRS, CDR2 YFSETQ. This CDR3 contains 18 residues. With 2 bases clipped from V and 4 bases from J, the junction kept 13 bases outside the gene matches. The CDR3 loop reads CASSLTSGGAGSADTQYF. The CDR3 region has the DNA TGCGCCAGCAGCTTAACGAGCGGGGGGGCCGGCTCGGCAGATACGCAGTATTTT. Based on the CDR3 plus reference TRBV5-1 and TRBJ2-3, the full variable domain is KAGVTQTPRYLIKTRGQQVTLSCSPISGHRSVSWYQQTPGQGLQFLFEYFSETQRNKGNFPGRFSGRQFSNSRSEMNVSTLELGDSALYLCASSLTSGGAGSADTQYFGPGTRLTVL.

The gene calls are TRBV6-1 and TRBJ2-1; a possible D gene is TRBD1 (5 bases). The CDR3 has 17 amino acids. Germline CDR1 MNHNS, CDR2 SASEGT. Deletions cut 0 bases from V and 7 bases from J, with 19 bases between. The CDR3 DNA is TGTGCCAGCAGTGAAGCCCTGACGGCAGGGCCTACGAATGAGCAGTTCTTC. Translating gives CASSEALTAGPTNEQFF.

The V call is TRBV6-5, the J call TRBJ2-2; 7 bases align to TRBD1. V lost 8 bases to trimming and J lost 7 bases; unmatched junction nucleotides: 10. Per the germline V gene, CDR1 is MNHEY and CDR2 is SVGAGI. This CDR3 has 14 amino acids. The chain's CDR3 is CASRKTGNDGELFF. In DNA, the CDR3 is TGTGCCAGCCGAAAGACAGGGAATGACGGGGAGCTGTTTTTT.

In this sample, this clone turned up once. V usage is TRBV5-4 and J usage is TRBJ2-5; D perhaps matches TRBD1 (6 bases). CDR3 size: 14 residues. The germline V and J ends were trimmed by 6 bases and 4 bases, with 16 bases remaining between them. Germline V gene lookup returns CDR1 SGHNT and CDR2 YYREEE (reference sequence). CDR3 sequence reads: CASMERDTRETQYF. CDR3 DNA sequence: TGTGCCAGCATGGAACGGGACACTCGAGAGACCCAGTACTTC.

The J gene is TRBJ1-5, the V gene TRBV15; D unresolved. CDR1 is LNHNV and CDR2 is YYDKDF in the germline V gene (reference sequence). The CDR3 runs to 14 residues. The ends were cut back, 0 bases at V and 3 bases at J, with 6 bases in the middle. CDR3 sequence: CATSRDQSNQPQHF. The CDR3 bases are TGTGCCACCAGCAGAGATCAGTCCAATCAGCCCCAGCATTTT.

J is TRBJ2-3 and V is TRBV7-9; TRBD2 matches 13 bases. The CDR3 runs to 16 residues. In germline, CDR1 is SEHNR, CDR2 FQNEAQ (reference sequence). V dropped 2 bases and J dropped 4; count of bases not matched to a gene: 3. CDR3 region: CASSLRGLAGADTQYF. For the CDR3, the DNA is TGTGCCAGCAGCTTAAGAGGACTAGCGGGAGCAGATACGCAGTATTTT.

This clone has just one count. The rearrangement joins TRBV3-1 (or the pseudogene TRBV3-2) to TRBJ1-2; a weak D match, TRBD1 (6 bases). The germline V gene encodes CDR1 LGHDT and CDR2 YNNKEL (reference sequence). CDR3 size: 14 residues. V shed 2 bases and J shed 4 bases, with 11 bases lying between them. This chain's CDR3 is CASSQRDNGYGYTF. The CDR3 DNA follows: TGTGCCAGCAGCCAACGGGACAATGGCTATGGCTACACCTTC.

The J gene is TRBJ2-3, the V gene TRBV7-5; the table's TRBD1 call for D was not verified on the DNA. TRBV7-5 is flagged as a pseudogene. The CDR3 has 16 amino acids. CDR3 DNA: TGTGTCAGAAGCTTAGTAGCAGAAGAAGGGGCAGATACGCAGTATTTT. It translates to CVRSLVAEEGADTQYF.